This T cell receptor beta chain was captured by sequencing in a study of blood T cell repertoires in COVID-19. Study overall: From T cells, B-cell-depleted T cells, or PBMCs came the material, which was cDNA or gDNA.

CDR3 length equals 13 residues. Trimming removed 5 bases at V and 14 bases at J, with 16 bases between. The germline gives CDR1 LGHDT, CDR2 YNNKEL (reference sequence). Original data processing: Amplification of reference gene primers provided the estimated nucleated cell counts. Method: immunoSEQ multiplex PCR; TCRdb's copy keeps in-frame clones and lacks some. The D gene and trimming were derived from the DNA, and the V and J assignments and clone size from that table. In the table there are 100,000 to 150,000 clones, approximately 80% of which are singletons. Sequencing was carried out using peripheral blood. The chain joins TRBV3-1 (or the pseudogene TRBV3-2) to TRBJ1-6, with unresolved D. The TCR was taken from a woman between 45 and 65 years old with acute or convalescent COVID-19. The DNA of the CDR3 is TGTGCCAGCAGCAAAAGCGATCGGGTGGCCCTCCACTTT. This gives the protein CASSKSDRVALHF.